This TCR beta chain appears in the sequencing data of a study of type 1 regulatory T cells. Germline assignment: CDR1 SNHLY and CDR2 FYNNEI. Trimming took 10 bases from V and 10 from J; bases not matched to a gene: 14. This CDR3 contains 13 residues. A word on this clonotype: Its antigen remains unidentified.

Via MiXCR, TCRdb re-called the reads, giving one row per CDR3 protein. Found here are 55,000 to 65,000 distinct CDR3 sequences, 62% of them singletons; the top ten hold 1.5% to 2%. The chain combines TRBV2 with TRBJ2-5; the match to TRBD1 covers 8 bases. Source material: cultured non-Tr1 T cells, either the whole culture or a sorted T cell fraction (not recorded which). This sequence was found in a human donor in good health. The CDR3 region is CATTGTGTGGQYF. CDR3 nucleotide sequence: TGTGCCACCACCGGAACCGGGACAGGAGGCCAGTACTTC.